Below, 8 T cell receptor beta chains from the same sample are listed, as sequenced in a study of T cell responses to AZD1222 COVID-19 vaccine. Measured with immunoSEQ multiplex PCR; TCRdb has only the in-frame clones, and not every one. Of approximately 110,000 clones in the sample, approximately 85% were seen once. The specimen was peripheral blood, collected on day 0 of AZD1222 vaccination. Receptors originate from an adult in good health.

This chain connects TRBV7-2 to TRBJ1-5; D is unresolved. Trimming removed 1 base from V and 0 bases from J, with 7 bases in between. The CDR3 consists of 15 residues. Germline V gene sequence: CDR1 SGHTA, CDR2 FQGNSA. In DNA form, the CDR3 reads TGTGCCAGCAGCTTAGAGGTGGATAGCAATCAGCCCCAGCATTTT. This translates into CASSLEVDSNQPQHF. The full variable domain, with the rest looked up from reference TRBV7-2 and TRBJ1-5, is GAGVSQSPSNKVTEKGKDVELRCDPISGHTALYWYRQSLGQGLEFLIYFQGNSAPDKSGLPSDRFSAERTGGSVSTLTIQRTQQEDSAVYLCASSLEVDSNQPQHFGDGTRLSIL.

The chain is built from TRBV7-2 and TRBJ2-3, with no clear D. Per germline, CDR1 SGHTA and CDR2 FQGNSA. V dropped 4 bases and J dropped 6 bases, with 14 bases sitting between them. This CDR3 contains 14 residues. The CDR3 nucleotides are TGTGCCAGCAGCTCCCACTCCCAGGCTGATACGCAGTATTTT. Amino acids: CASSSHSQADTQYF. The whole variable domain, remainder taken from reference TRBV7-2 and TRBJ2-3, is GAGVSQSPSNKVTEKGKDVELRCDPISGHTALYWYRQSLGQGLEFLIYFQGNSAPDKSGLPSDRFSAERTGGSVSTLTIQRTQQEDSAVYLCASSSHSQADTQYFGPGTRLTVL.

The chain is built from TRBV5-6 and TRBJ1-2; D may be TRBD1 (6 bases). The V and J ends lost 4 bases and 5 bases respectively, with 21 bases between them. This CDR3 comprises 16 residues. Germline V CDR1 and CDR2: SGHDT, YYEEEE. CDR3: CASSRSTGLILYGYTF. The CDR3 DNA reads TGTGCCAGCAGCCGCTCTACAGGGCTCATCCTTTATGGCTACACCTTC.

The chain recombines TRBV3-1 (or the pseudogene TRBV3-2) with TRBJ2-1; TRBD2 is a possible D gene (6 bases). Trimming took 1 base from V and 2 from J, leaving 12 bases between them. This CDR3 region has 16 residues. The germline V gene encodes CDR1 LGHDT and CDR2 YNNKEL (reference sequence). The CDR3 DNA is TGTGCCAGCAGCCAAGTCGGAGGGTTTGCCTACAATGAGCAGTTCTTC. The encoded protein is CASSQVGGFAYNEQFF.

The CDR3 sequence is CASSDGQGAYGYTF. The CDR3 DNA follows: TGTGCCAGCAGTGACGGACAGGGGGCCTATGGCTACACCTTC. This rearrangement joins TRBV6-2 or TRBV6-3 to TRBJ1-2, with TRBD1 matching over 11 bases. CDR3 size: 14 residues. Unmatched junction bases numbered 3, after V lost 5 bases and J lost 4 bases. CDR1 is MNHEY and CDR2 is SVGEGT in the germline V gene.

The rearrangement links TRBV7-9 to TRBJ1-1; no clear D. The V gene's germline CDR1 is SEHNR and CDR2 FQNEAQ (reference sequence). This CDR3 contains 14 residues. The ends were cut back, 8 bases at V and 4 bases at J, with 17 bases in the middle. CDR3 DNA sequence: TGTGCCAGCGCCCCCCAGTCATTTGGCACTGAAGCTTTCTTT. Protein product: CASAPQSFGTEAFF.

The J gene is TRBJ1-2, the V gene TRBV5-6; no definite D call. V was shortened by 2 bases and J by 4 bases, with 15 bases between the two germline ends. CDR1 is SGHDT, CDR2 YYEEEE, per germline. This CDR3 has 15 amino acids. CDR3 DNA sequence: TGTGCCAGCAGCTTTATGTTTGAGACATCCTATGGCTACACCTTC. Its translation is CASSFMFETSYGYTF. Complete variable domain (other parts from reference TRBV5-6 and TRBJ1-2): DAGVTQSPTHLIKTRGQQVTLRCSPKSGHDTVSWYQQALGQGPQFIFQYYEEEERQRGNFPDRFSGHQFPNYSSELNVNALLLGDSALYLCASSFMFETSYGYTFGSGTRLTVV.

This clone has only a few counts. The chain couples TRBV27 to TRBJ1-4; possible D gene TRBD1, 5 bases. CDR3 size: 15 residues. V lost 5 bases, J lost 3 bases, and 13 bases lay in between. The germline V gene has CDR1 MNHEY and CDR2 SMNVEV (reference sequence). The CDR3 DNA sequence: TGTGCCAGCAGTCCGCAGGGTTGGGCTAATGAAAAACTGTTTTTT. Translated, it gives CASSPQGWANEKLFF.